The rows below give T cell receptor beta chains drawn from one sample of a study of T cells in Graves' hyperthyroidism and ophthalmopathy. TCRdb re-called the multiplex PCR reads with MiXCR, one entry per CDR3 protein. The sample carries 220,000 or so distinct CDR3 sequences, about a sixth recorded once. The specimen sequenced was blood. Receptors originate from a woman in her late teens or twenties with Graves' ophthalmopathy. Both conserved end residues are part of each CDR3. A D gene is named only where the DNA matches it firmly. Only some rows state a clone size, as once, few, many or a class for expanded clones.

many | TRBJ2-5 | NA | TRBV9 | CASSVGGRQETQYF | TGTGCCAGCAGCGTAGGGGGAAGACAAGAGACCCAGTACTTC
many | TRBJ1-1 | TRBD1 | TRBV2 | CASSDRDRGYSEAFF | TGTGCCAGCAGTGATCGGGACAGGGGGTACTCTGAAGCTTTCTTT
many | TRBJ2-1 | NA | TRBV19 | CASSPTHFSYNEQFF | TGTGCCAGTTCCCCCACCCACTTCTCCTACAATGAGCAGTTCTTC
many | TRBJ1-1 | TRBD1 | TRBV9 | CASSAGTGLQTEAFF | TGTGCCAGCAGCGCCGGGACAGGGTTGCAAACTGAAGCTTTCTTT
many | TRBJ2-3 | NA | TRBV28 | CASSSYLGTMQYF | TGTGCCAGCAGTTCGTACTTGGGGACCATGCAGTATTTT
NA | TRBJ2-3 | TRBD2 | TRBV10-3 | CAISPGTSGGLDTQYF | TGTGCCATCAGTCCCGGGACTAGCGGGGGGCTGGATACGCAGTATTTT
few | TRBJ2-3 | TRBD2 | TRBV9 | CASSVRSGETDTQYF | TGTGCCAGCAGCGTAAGAAGCGGGGAGACAGATACGCAGTATTTT
many | TRBJ2-1 | NA | TRBV12-3/TRBV12-4 | CASSTTRGLYNEQFF | TGTGCCAGCAGTACGACTAGGGGGCTTTACAATGAGCAGTTCTTC
many | TRBJ2-2 | TRBD2 | TRBV27 | CASSPRTSHTGELFF | TGTGCCAGCAGTCCTCGGACTAGCCATACCGGGGAGCTGTTTTTT
few | TRBJ2-2 | NA | TRBV11-1 | CASSPILRTETNTGELFF | TGTGCCAGCAGCCCCATACTAAGGACAGAAACGAACACCGGGGAGCTGTTTTTT
many | TRBJ1-5 | TRBD1 | TRBV19 | CATSTGRSNQPQHF | TGTGCCACCTCGACAGGGAGAAGCAATCAGCCCCAGCATTTT
many | TRBJ2-7 | NA | TRBV6-1 | CASSEHTRAYEQYF | TGTGCCAGCAGTGAGCACACTCGGGCCTACGAGCAGTACTTC
many | TRBJ2-3 | TRBD2 | TRBV28 | CASAPTSGGADTQYF | TGTGCCAGCGCACCCACTAGCGGAGGGGCAGATACGCAGTATTTT
few | TRBJ1-3 | NA | TRBV14 | CASSQIREAEDFSGNTIYF | TGTGCCAGCAGCCAGATACGCGAGGCAGAAGATTTCTCTGGAAACACCATATATTTT
many | TRBJ2-3 | NA | TRBV9 | CASSVVGGSPTDTQYF | TGTGCCAGCAGCGTAGTAGGAGGCAGCCCCACAGATACGCAGTATTTT
many | TRBJ1-2 | NA | TRBV3-1 | CASSQPTSNYGYTF | TGTGCCAGCAGCCAGCCCACCTCTAACTATGGCTACACCTTC
many | TRBJ2-2 | TRBD1 | TRBV7-9 | CASSFGQAGATGELFF | TGTGCCAGCAGCTTCGGACAGGCCGGGGCCACCGGGGAGCTGTTTTTT
NA | TRBJ1-1 | NA | TRBV18 | CASSRVWGMAEAFF | TGTGCCAGCTCACGTGTATGGGGGATGGCTGAAGCTTTCTTT
many | TRBJ2-5 | NA | TRBV25-1 | CASSEYGTPTYF | TGTGCCAGCAGTGAATACGGGACACCAACGTACTTC
many | TRBJ2-5 | TRBD2 | TRBV20-1 | CSARDPSGGVETQYF | TGCAGTGCTAGAGATCCCAGCGGGGGGGTGGAGACCCAGTACTTC
many | TRBJ1-2 | NA | TRBV28 | CASSEQHGYGYTF | TGTGCCAGCAGTGAACAGCATGGGTATGGCTACACCTTC
many | TRBJ2-5 | NA | TRBV7-9 | CASSLVGFQETQYF | TGTGCCAGCAGCTTAGTTGGCTTCCAAGAGACCCAGTACTTC
many | TRBJ2-7 | TRBD2 | TRBV12-3/TRBV12-4 | CASRPTSGGYEQYF | TGTGCCAGCAGGCCTACTAGCGGGGGCTACGAGCAGTACTTC
few | TRBJ1-2 | NA | TRBV14 | CANSQDRSGAHTF | TGTGCCAACAGCCAAGATAGGAGCGGGGCCCACACCTTC
many | TRBJ2-7 | NA | TRBV5-6 | CASSEGTSYEQYF | TGTGCCAGCAGCGAAGGAACTTCCTACGAGCAGTACTTC
many | TRBJ1-5 | TRBD1 | TRBV28 | CASSTHRDRGREDNQPQHF | TGTGCCAGCAGTACACACCGGGACAGGGGGCGCGAAGACAATCAGCCCCAGCATTTT
many | TRBJ2-6 | NA | TRBV6-1 | CASTASGSGANVLTF | TGTGCCAGCACCGCGTCCGGTTCTGGGGCCAACGTCCTGACTTTC
many | TRBJ1-1 | NA | TRBV30 | CAWSVPWNTEAFF | TGTGCCTGGAGCGTCCCTTGGAACACTGAAGCTTTCTTT
many | TRBJ2-1 | TRBD1 | TRBV4-1 | CASSQEGTGVGQFF | TGCGCCAGCAGCCAAGAGGGGACAGGGGTGGGGCAGTTCTTC
many | TRBJ1-5 | NA | TRBV28 | CASSFYRGGQPQHF | TGTGCCAGCAGTTTCTATCGGGGGGGACAGCCCCAGCATTTT
many | TRBJ2-3 | NA | TRBV30 | CAWIGLSTDTQYF | TGTGCCTGGATTGGGCTCAGCACAGATACGCAGTATTTT
many | TRBJ1-1 | NA | TRBV6-2/TRBV6-3 | CASSYFLDTEAFF | TGTGCCAGCAGTTACTTTCTGGACACTGAAGCTTTCTTT
many | TRBJ2-5 | TRBD2 | TRBV7-9 | CASSLGGSQETQYF | TGTGCCAGCAGCTTAGGCGGGAGCCAAGAGACCCAGTACTTC
many | TRBJ2-1 | NA | TRBV6-5 | CASSYAGSYNEQFF | TGTGCCAGCAGTTACGCTGGCTCCTACAATGAGCAGTTCTTC
many | TRBJ2-3 | NA | TRBV27 | CASSFALATSTDTQYF | TGTGCCAGCAGTTTCGCCCTAGCGACGAGCACAGATACGCAGTATTTT
many | TRBJ1-1 | TRBD1 | TRBV6-2/TRBV6-3 | CASSLDRGLGEAFF | TGTGCCAGCAGCCTCGACAGGGGCTTAGGGGAAGCTTTCTTT
NA | TRBJ2-1 | TRBD2 | TRBV7-3 | CASSQVAGATYNEQFF | TGTGCCAGCAGCCAAGTAGCGGGGGCCACCTACAATGAGCAGTTCTTC
few | TRBJ1-4 | NA | TRBV4-1 | CASSQGRQANEKLFF | TGCGCCAGCAGCCAAGGGCGGCAGGCGAATGAAAAACTGTTTTTT
many | TRBJ2-5 | NA | TRBV20-1 | CSAREWSQETQYF | TGCAGTGCTAGAGAATGGTCCCAAGAGACCCAGTACTTC
many | TRBJ2-3 | TRBD2 | TRBV19 | CASTLSGGAVFTDTQYF | TGTGCCAGTACTCTTAGCGGGGGGGCCGTTTTCACAGATACGCAGTATTTT
NA | TRBJ1-1 | NA | TRBV20-1 | CSARDRRNREAFF | TGCAGTGCTAGAGATAGGAGGAACAGGGAAGCTTTCTTT
few | TRBJ2-1 | TRBD2 | TRBV20-1 | CSGRGQRGYNEQFF | TGCAGTGGTCGCGGCCAGCGGGGGTACAATGAGCAGTTCTTC
many | TRBJ2-1 | TRBD2 | TRBV7-9 | CASSLGLAANNEQFF | TGTGCCAGCAGCTTAGGACTAGCGGCAAACAATGAGCAGTTCTTC
many | TRBJ1-2 | TRBD1 | TRBV20-1 | CSASTGDRAYGYTF | TGCAGTGCTAGTACCGGGGACAGGGCGTACGGCTACACCTTC
NA | TRBJ1-2 | NA | TRBV2 | CASSVSDGGDGYTF | TGTGCCAGCAGTGTCTCTGACGGGGGTGACGGCTACACCTTC
many | TRBJ1-1 | NA | TRBV27 | CASGSAGTAEAFF | TGTGCCAGCGGATCGGCGGGTACGGCTGAAGCTTTCTTT
many | TRBJ2-7 | NA | TRBV13 | CASRSSAGRPNYEQYF | TGTGCCAGCAGGTCCAGCGCGGGCCGGCCGAACTACGAGCAGTACTTC
many | TRBJ1-1 | TRBD1 | TRBV29-1 | CSVEDRGNTEAFF | TGCAGCGTTGAGGACAGGGGGAACACTGAAGCTTTCTTT
many | TRBJ2-1 | TRBD1 | TRBV20-1 | CSAIDRDNEQFF | TGCAGTGCTATTGACAGGGACAATGAGCAGTTCTTC
many | TRBJ1-6 | NA | TRBV20-1 | CSARDQGRINSPLHF | TGCAGTGCTAGAGATCAGGGACGGATTAATTCACCCCTCCACTTT
many | TRBJ2-1 | NA | TRBV7-9 | CASSLVSGPAGEQFF | TGTGCCAGCAGCTTAGTATCCGGCCCAGCGGGCGAGCAGTTCTTC
many | TRBJ1-1 | NA | TRBV30 | CAWRRRGGNTEAFF | TGTGCCTGGAGAAGAAGGGGCGGGAACACTGAAGCTTTCTTT
many | TRBJ2-1 | NA | TRBV7-9 | CASSLSRRDRFYNEQFF | TGTGCCAGCAGCTTATCTCGGCGGGACCGCTTCTACAATGAGCAGTTCTTC
many | TRBJ1-2 | NA | TRBV27 | CASTSLGGANYGYTF | TGTGCCAGCACTTCGTTGGGGGGGGCGAACTATGGCTACACCTTC
NA | TRBJ2-1 | TRBD2 | TRBV7-2 | CASSNREGDGNEQFF | TGTGCCAGCAGCAATCGGGAGGGGGACGGCAATGAGCAGTTCTTC
many | TRBJ2-2 | NA | TRBV12-3/TRBV12-4 | CASSSLTVQPGELFF | TGTGCCAGCAGTTCTTTGACGGTCCAGCCCGGGGAGCTGTTTTTT
NA | TRBJ1-2 | NA | TRBV2 | CASTEHSEVVPNYGYTF | TGTGCCAGCACGGAACATTCGGAAGTCGTTCCTAACTATGGCTACACCTTC
many | TRBJ2-1 | TRBD2 | TRBV7-6 | CACSFTSGRYNEQFF | TGTGCCTGCAGCTTTACTAGCGGTCGTTACAATGAGCAGTTCTTC